Following are 17 T cell receptor beta chains from one sample sequenced in a study of lymphopenia after photon versus proton radiotherapy. The data were produced by immunoSEQ multiplex PCR, yet TCRdb's version contains in-frame clones alone and is incomplete. The sample holds around 22,000 clones; roughly 84% are singletons and the top ten take roughly a quarter. The source material was peripheral blood, sampled from a patient treated with photon-based radiotherapy. The source of these receptors is a man aged 35-49 years with gastric cancer.

The chain combines TRBV6-6 with TRBJ2-3, with 13 bases matching TRBD2. The CDR3 loop spans 16 amino acids. The V and J ends lost 5 bases and 4 bases, in that order; junction bases with no gene match: 6. Looked up from germline, CDR1 is MNHNY and CDR2 is SVGAGI (reference sequence). In DNA form, the CDR3 reads TGTGCCAGCAGTAAACTAGCGGGAGGGGGTCCAGATACGCAGTATTTT. Encoded protein: CASSKLAGGGPDTQYF.

The J gene is TRBJ1-5, the V gene TRBV5-6; D is unresolved. Germline V gene data show CDR1 as SGHDT and CDR2 as YYEEEE. The CDR3 loop spans 14 amino acids. Trimming took 0 bases from V and 3 from J, leaving 7 bases between them. Here the CDR3 reads CASSLGELNQPQHF. The DNA for the CDR3 is TGTGCCAGCAGCTTGGGGGAACTCAATCAGCCCCAGCATTTT.

The chain uses TRBV14 and TRBJ1-4, with 8 positions matching TRBD1. Trimming took 4 bases from V and 8 from J; bases not matched to a gene: 12. Germline lookup yields CDR1 SGHDN and CDR2 FVKESK. The CDR3 covers 16 residues. The CDR3 nucleotides are TGTGCCAGCAGCCCGTCGGGACAGGCTGCGGGAGAAAAACTGTTTTTT. Its translation is CASSPSGQAAGEKLFF.

The genes are TRBV7-2 and TRBJ2-5; perhaps TRBD1 as D (5 bases). The CDR3 has 13 amino acids. V was pared by 5 bases and J by 5 bases, with 12 bases between. The germline gives CDR1 SGHTA, CDR2 FQGNSA. The CDR3 DNA reads as TGTGCCAGCAGCCCTCAGGGTGGGGAGACCCAGTACTTC. Amino acid sequence: CASSPQGGETQYF.

This clone turned up a few times. The chain has TRBV2 and TRBJ1-6; TRBD1 might be the D (6 bases). This CDR3 has 16 amino acids. CDR1 and CDR2 (germline): SNHLY, FYNNEI. Trimming pared 4 bases from V and 9 bases from J, leaving 19 bases between. CDR3 sequence (DNA): TGTGCCAGCAGTGCGGGAGGGGGGGGGCTTAGTTCACCCCTCCACTTT. Amino acids: CASSAGGGGLSSPLHF.

This clone appeared a single time. V usage is TRBV7-9 and J usage is TRBJ1-1; 8 bases align to TRBD1. V shed 5 bases and J 4 bases; nucleotides not matched to a gene: 9. The CDR3 sequence is 15 residues long. CDR1 is SEHNR, CDR2 FQNEAQ, per germline (reference sequence). The CDR3 coding sequence is TGTGCCAGCAGCGCCCAGGGGGCGGGGGGCACTGAAGCTTTCTTT. Its protein is CASSAQGAGGTEAFF.

This clone was picked up one time. The chain recombines TRBV18 with TRBJ1-2; possible D gene TRBD1, 6 bases. This CDR3 comprises 16 residues. Looked up from germline, CDR1 is KGHSH and CDR2 is LQKENI. The ends were cut back, 2 bases at V and 5 bases at J, with 18 bases in the middle. CDR3 nucleotide sequence: TGTGCCAGCTCACCAGGTGCGGAGCAGGGGAAGTATGGCTACACCTTC. It codes for CASSPGAEQGKYGYTF.

The V gene is TRBV11-2, the J gene TRBJ2-5, with D possibly TRBD2 on 5 matching bases. Per the germline V gene, CDR1 is SGHAT and CDR2 is FQNNGV. Trimming cost V 1 base and J 4 bases, with 7 bases left between them. The CDR3 sequence is 13 residues long. The CDR3 reads CASSLGSAETQYF. The CDR3 DNA follows: TGTGCCAGCAGCTTAGGTAGCGCAGAGACCCAGTACTTC.

This chain uses TRBV10-2 with TRBJ1-2; D possibly corresponds to TRBD1 (5 bases). V lost 7 bases, J lost 2 bases, and 11 bases lay in between. The germline V gene has CDR1 WSHSY and CDR2 SAAADI. CDR3 length equals 13 residues. The CDR3 DNA reads as TGCGCCAGCACCGAACGGGACAACTATGGCTACACCTTC. Protein sequence: CASTERDNYGYTF.

The chain couples TRBV5-1 to TRBJ1-5, with D maybe TRBD1 (6 bases). V lost 2 bases, J lost 6 bases, and 15 bases lay in between. Germline V gives CDR1 SGHRS, CDR2 YFSETQ. The CDR3 runs 15 residues. The CDR3 is CASSLTGGPRQPQHF. CDR3 nucleotide sequence: TGCGCCAGCAGCTTAACTGGGGGGCCGCGTCAGCCCCAGCATTTT.

This chain links TRBV2 with TRBJ2-7; TRBD1 aligns across 8 bases. Germline lookup yields CDR1 SNHLY and CDR2 FYNNEI. V was clipped by 6 bases and J by 1 base; unmatched bases: 5. CDR3 size: 14 residues. CDR3: CASRTQGGSYEQYF. The DNA of the CDR3 is TGTGCCAGCAGGACACAGGGGGGTTCCTACGAGCAGTACTTC.

This chain joins TRBV6-5 and TRBJ2-7, with TRBD2 matching 7 bases. Losses at the gene ends were 2 bases for V and 3 bases for J; bases not matched to a gene: 7. The CDR3 is 15 amino acids. Looked up from germline, CDR1 is MNHEY and CDR2 is SVGAGI. CDR3 in DNA: TGTGCCAGCAGTTACCGGGGCGGGGGAGGCTACGAGCAGTACTTC. This sequence encodes CASSYRGGGGYEQYF.

V gene TRBV7-2 combines with J gene TRBJ2-2; D is ambiguous. Germline CDR1 and CDR2: SGHTA and FQGNSA. The V and J ends lost 8 bases and 1 base respectively, with 11 bases between them. The CDR3 covers 14 residues. The CDR3 loop reads CASALSGNTGELFF. The CDR3 DNA sequence: TGTGCCAGCGCCTTATCAGGGAACACCGGGGAGCTGTTTTTT.

The rearrangement joins TRBV4-3 to TRBJ2-3, with D possibly being TRBD1 or TRBD2 (6 bases each). Per the germline V gene, CDR1 is LGHNA and CDR2 is YSLEER. V lost 2 bases and J lost 5, with 11 bases in between. The CDR3 length is 14 residues. The CDR3: CASSQPGAGDTQYF. DNA of the CDR3: TGCGCCAGCAGCCAACCGGGGGCTGGAGATACGCAGTATTTT.

V usage is TRBV11-3 and J usage is TRBJ2-5; D might be TRBD1 (6 bases). Germline V gene sequence: CDR1 SGHNT, CDR2 YENEEA. V lost 5 bases to trimming and J lost 2 bases, with 6 bases between them. The CDR3 has 12 amino acids. The CDR3 DNA reads as TGTGCCAGCAGCACAGGGCAAGAGACCCAGTACTTC. Protein product: CASSTGQETQYF. Looking up the rest from reference TRBV11-3 and TRBJ2-5 gives the full variable domain: EAGVVQSPRYKIIEKKQPVAFWCNPISGHNTLYWYLQNLGQGPELLIRYENEEAVDDSQLPKDRFSAERLKGVDSTLKIQPAELGDSAVYLCASSTGQETQYFGPGTRLLVL.

The chain combines TRBV30 with TRBJ2-7, with D unresolved. Trimming pared 0 bases from V and 6 bases from J, leaving 12 bases between. CDR1 and CDR2 (germline): GTSNPN, SVGIG (reference sequence). This CDR3 contains 13 residues. This chain's CDR3 is CAWSVSGGGEQYF. The DNA for the CDR3 is TGTGCCTGGAGTGTATCGGGCGGCGGCGAGCAGTACTTC.

The chain is built from TRBV4-1 and TRBJ2-7, with D maybe TRBD1 (6 bases). The CDR3 contains 15 residues. Per germline, CDR1 MGHRA and CDR2 YSYEKL. V was trimmed by 3 bases and J by 2 bases, leaving 14 bases between them. CDR3 nucleotides: TGCGCCAGCAGCCACCCACAGGGATCAGCCTACGAGCAGTACTTC. It codes for CASSHPQGSAYEQYF.